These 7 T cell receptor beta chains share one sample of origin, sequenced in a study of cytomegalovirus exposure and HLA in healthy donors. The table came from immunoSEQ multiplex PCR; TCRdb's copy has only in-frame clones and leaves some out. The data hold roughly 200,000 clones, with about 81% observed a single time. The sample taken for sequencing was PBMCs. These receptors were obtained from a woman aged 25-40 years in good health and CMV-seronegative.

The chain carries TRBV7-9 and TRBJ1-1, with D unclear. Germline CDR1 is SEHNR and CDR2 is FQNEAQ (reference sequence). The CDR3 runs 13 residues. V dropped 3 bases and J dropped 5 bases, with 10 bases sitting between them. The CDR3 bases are TGTGCCAGCAGCTTTGGCGGGCGTACTGAAGCTTTCTTT. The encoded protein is CASSFGGRTEAFF.

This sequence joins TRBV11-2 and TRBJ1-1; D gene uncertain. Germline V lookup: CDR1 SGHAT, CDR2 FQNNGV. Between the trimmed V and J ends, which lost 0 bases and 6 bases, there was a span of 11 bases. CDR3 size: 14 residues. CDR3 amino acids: CASSLEGGIAEAFF. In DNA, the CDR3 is TGTGCCAGCAGCTTAGAGGGAGGGATCGCTGAAGCTTTCTTT.

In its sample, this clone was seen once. This CDR3 reads CATVLSGSSYNEQFF. The CDR3 DNA sequence: TGTGCCACAGTATTAAGCGGGAGCTCCTACAATGAGCAGTTCTTC. The chain carries TRBV5-4 and TRBJ2-1; 8 nucleotides match TRBD2. Germline V gives CDR1 SGHNT, CDR2 YYREEE (reference sequence). V lost 9 bases, J lost 0 bases, and 8 bases stayed unmatched. This CDR3 is 15 amino acids long.

Here the CDR3 reads CASTSGQASNQPQHF. For the CDR3, the DNA is TGTGCCAGCACCTCAGGGCAGGCGAGCAATCAGCCCCAGCATTTT. The rearrangement links TRBV6-1 to TRBJ1-5; the D gene is possibly TRBD1 (5 bases). The V gene's germline CDR1 is MNHNS and CDR2 SASEGT. V was shortened by 7 bases and J by 1 base, with 14 bases between the two germline ends. The CDR3 sequence is 15 residues long.

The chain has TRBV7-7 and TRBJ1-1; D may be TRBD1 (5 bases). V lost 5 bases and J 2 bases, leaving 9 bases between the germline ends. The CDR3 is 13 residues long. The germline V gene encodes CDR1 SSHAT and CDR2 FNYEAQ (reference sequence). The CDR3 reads CASSLDSNTEAFF. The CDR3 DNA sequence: TGTGCCAGCAGCCTAGACAGTAACACTGAAGCTTTCTTT.

The CDR3 coding sequence is TGTGCCAGCAGTCTCACGATCGGGGGGACCGGGGAGCTGTTTTTT. It codes for CASSLTIGGTGELFF. The genes are TRBV6-5 and TRBJ2-2, with TRBD2 matching over 7 bases. J lost 5 bases, V lost 5 bases, and 8 bases had no gene match. The CDR3 is 15 residues long. The germline V gene has CDR1 MNHEY and CDR2 SVGAGI.

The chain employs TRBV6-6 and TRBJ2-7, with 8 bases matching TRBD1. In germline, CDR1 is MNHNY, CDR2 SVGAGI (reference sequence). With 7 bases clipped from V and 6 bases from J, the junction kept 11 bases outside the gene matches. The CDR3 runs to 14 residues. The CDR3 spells CASTQPDRVGEQYF. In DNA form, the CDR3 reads TGTGCCAGCACCCAACCGGACAGGGTGGGCGAGCAGTACTTC.